This record concerns one T cell receptor (beta chain) sequence. The antigen is unknown. TCRdb re-analysed the 5' RACE reads in MiXCR, keeping a single row per CDR3 protein. In the table there are some 600,000 distinct CDR3 sequences, 17% of which are singletons. These data belong to a study of T cells after yellow fever vaccination. Points from the study as a whole: A weaker secondary response peaked on day 5, the primary on day 15. Booster samples showed a return of most primary-vaccination clones (about 96% CD4, 88% CD8).

Germline CDR1 is SGDLS and CDR2 is YYNGEE. The J segment lost 4 bases and the V segment lost 2 bases, leaving 5 bases of the junction unmatched. This CDR3 has 16 residues. The source was PBMCs, collected 5 to 6 days after the first yellow fever vaccination. The chain recombines TRBV9 with TRBJ1-6; 8 bases are a match to TRBD1. This sequence originates from a man aged 18 to 30 who received the YFV17D yellow fever vaccine. The CDR3 DNA sequence: TGTGCCAGCAGCGTCGAGGACAGGGCTTATAATTCACCCCTCCACTTT. It codes for CASSVEDRAYNSPLHF.